The subject of this entry is one T cell receptor beta chain. Germline CDR1 LGHDT, CDR2 YNNKEL (reference sequence). Trimming removed 0 bases at V and 7 bases at J, with 16 bases between. This CDR3 is 15 amino acids long. Roughly 0.45 to 1 ug RNA was reverse transcribed with random hexamers. The immunoSEQ assay covered 54 Vbeta and 13 Jbeta segments for CDR3. TCRdb passed the immunoSEQ multiplex PCR reads through MiXCR, listing each CDR3 protein once. The repertoire holds about 430,000 distinct CDR3 sequences, with more than 80% as singletons. The data stem from a study of CD8 T cells in Susac syndrome. Sequencing targeted TCR beta in T cells from blood (CD8+ and CD4+). The patients serving as multiple sclerosis controls were treatment-naive. They had stable or active relapsing-remitting disease and fulfilled revised McDonald criteria. While CD8+ and CD4+ T cells were isolated negatively, TEMRA cells were enriched by FACS.

The sample was CD8+ T cells from PBMCs. The rearrangement joins TRBV3-1 to TRBJ2-7; D is unresolved. The TCR sequence derives from a human donor with multiple sclerosis. The CDR3 region is CASSQDRVQVWEQYF. The CDR3 bases are TGTGCCAGCAGCCAAGATAGGGTCCAGGTGTGGGAGCAGTACTTC.